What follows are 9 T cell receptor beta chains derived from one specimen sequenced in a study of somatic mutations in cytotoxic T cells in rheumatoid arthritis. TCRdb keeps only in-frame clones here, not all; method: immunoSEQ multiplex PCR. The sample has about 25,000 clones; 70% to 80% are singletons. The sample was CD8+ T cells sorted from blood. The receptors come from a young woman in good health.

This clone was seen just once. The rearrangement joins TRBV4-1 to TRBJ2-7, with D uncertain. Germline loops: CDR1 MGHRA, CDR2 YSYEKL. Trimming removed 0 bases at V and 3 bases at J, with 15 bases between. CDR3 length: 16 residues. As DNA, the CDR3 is TGCGCCAGCAGCCAAGATATACCACAGCCAGGCTACGAGCAGTACTTC. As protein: CASSQDIPQPGYEQYF.

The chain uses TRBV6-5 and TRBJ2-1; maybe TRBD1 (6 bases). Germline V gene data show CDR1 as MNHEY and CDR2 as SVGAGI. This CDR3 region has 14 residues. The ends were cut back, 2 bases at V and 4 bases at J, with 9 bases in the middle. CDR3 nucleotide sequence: TGTGCCAGCAGTTACGAGAGGGGGTACAATGAGCAGTTCTTC. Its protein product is CASSYERGYNEQFF.

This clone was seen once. CDR3 nucleotide sequence: TGTGCCAGCAGCTTGGGGCAGGGGCTCACCTACGAGCAGTACTTC. Protein product: CASSLGQGLTYEQYF. The chain is built from TRBV5-4 and TRBJ2-7; D is possibly TRBD1 (6 bases). The ends were cut back, 0 bases at V and 2 bases at J, with 12 bases in the middle. The germline V gene encodes CDR1 SGHNT and CDR2 YYREEE (reference sequence). The CDR3 contains 15 residues.

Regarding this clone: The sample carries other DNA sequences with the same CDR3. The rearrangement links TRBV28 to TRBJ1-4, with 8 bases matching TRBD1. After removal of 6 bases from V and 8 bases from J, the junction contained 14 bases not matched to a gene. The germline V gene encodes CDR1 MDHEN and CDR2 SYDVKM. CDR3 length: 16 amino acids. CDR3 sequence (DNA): TGTGCCAGCAGGTACACCGGGACAGGAGAAGAGGAAAAACTGTTTTTT. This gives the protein CASRYTGTGEEEKLFF.

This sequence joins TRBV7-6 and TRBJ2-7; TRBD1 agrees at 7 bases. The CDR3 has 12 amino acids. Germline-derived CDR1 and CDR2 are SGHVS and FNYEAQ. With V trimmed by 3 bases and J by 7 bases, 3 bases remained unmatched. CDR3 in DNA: TGTGCCAGCAGCTTTACAGGGGAAGAGCAGTACTTC. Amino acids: CASSFTGEEQYF.

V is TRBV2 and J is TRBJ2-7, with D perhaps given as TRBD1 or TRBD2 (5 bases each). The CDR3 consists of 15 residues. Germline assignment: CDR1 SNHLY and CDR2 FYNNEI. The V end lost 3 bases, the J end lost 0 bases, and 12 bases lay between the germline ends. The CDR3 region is CASSEFPGSSYEQYF. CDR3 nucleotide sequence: TGTGCCAGCAGTGAGTTTCCAGGGAGCTCCTACGAGCAGTACTTC.

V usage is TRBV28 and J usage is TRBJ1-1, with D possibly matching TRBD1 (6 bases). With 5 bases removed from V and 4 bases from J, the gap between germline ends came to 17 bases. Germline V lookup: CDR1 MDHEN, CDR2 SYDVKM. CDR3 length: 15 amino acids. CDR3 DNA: TGTGCCAGCAGTCCAGGGAGGGGGGGAGGCACTGAAGCTTTCTTT. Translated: CASSPGRGGGTEAFF. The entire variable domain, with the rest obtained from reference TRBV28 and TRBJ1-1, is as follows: DVKVTQSSRYLVKRTGEKVFLECVQDMDHENMFWYRQDPGLGLRLIYFSYDVKMKEKGDIPEGYSVSREKKERFSLILESASTNQTSMYLCASSPGRGGGTEAFFGQGTRLTVV.

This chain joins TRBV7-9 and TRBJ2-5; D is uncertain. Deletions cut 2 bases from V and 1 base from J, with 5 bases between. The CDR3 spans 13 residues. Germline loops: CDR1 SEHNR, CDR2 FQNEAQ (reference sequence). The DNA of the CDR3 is TGTGCCAGCAGCTTATGGACCCAAGAGACCCAGTACTTC. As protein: CASSLWTQETQYF.

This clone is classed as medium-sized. The CDR3 nucleotides are TGTGCCAGCAGTGAAGACGGACAGTTCATCTATGGCTACACCTTC. Amino acids: CASSEDGQFIYGYTF. The chain employs TRBV2 and TRBJ1-2; tentatively, D is TRBD1 (6 bases). The CDR3 contains 15 residues. V was pared by 1 base and J by 4 bases, with 13 bases between. The germline V gene has CDR1 SNHLY and CDR2 FYNNEI.